One and the same sample provided the 13 T cell receptor beta chains below, sequenced in a study of T cell responses to AZD1222 COVID-19 vaccine. TCRdb keeps only in-frame clones here, not all; method: immunoSEQ multiplex PCR. Altogether 95,000 to 100,000 clones are present, about nine tenths being singletons, with the ten largest covering just over 8%. The sequenced sample was peripheral blood, obtained 28 days after the second AZD1222 dose. These receptors were obtained from an adult who received the AZD1222 COVID-19 vaccine.

This chain joins TRBV28 and TRBJ2-5; 9 nucleotides match TRBD2. The CDR3 contains 14 residues. From germline, CDR1 is MDHEN and CDR2 SYDVKM. J was trimmed by 1 base and V by 10 bases; bases with no gene match: 7. CDR3 protein: CATRAGGGQETQYF. In DNA, the CDR3 is TGTGCCACCCGGGCGGGAGGGGGCCAAGAGACCCAGTACTTC.

CDR3 nucleotides: TGCAGCGTTGGGGCAGGGAACACTGAAGCTTTCTTT. Translated, it gives CSVGAGNTEAFF. The genes are TRBV29-1 and TRBJ1-1; D is unclear. The V end lost 4 bases, the J end lost 1 base, and 7 bases lay between the germline ends. CDR3 size: 12 residues. In germline, CDR1 is SQVTM, CDR2 ANQGSEA.

The chain links TRBV19 to TRBJ1-5, with D tentatively TRBD1 (6 bases). Germline lookup yields CDR1 LNHDA and CDR2 SQIVND (reference sequence). The CDR3 spans 17 residues. The V end was cut by 3 bases, the J end by 0 bases, with 15 bases between. CDR3 loop: CASSMNRENPSNQPQHF. The CDR3 DNA reads TGTGCCAGTAGTATGAACAGGGAAAACCCTAGCAATCAGCCCCAGCATTTT. Full variable domain (rest looked up from reference TRBV19 and TRBJ1-5): DGGITQSPKYLFRKEGQNVTLSCEQNLNHDAMYWYRQDPGQGLRLIYYSQIVNDFQKGDIAEGYSVSREKKESFPLTVTSAQKNPTAFYLCASSMNRENPSNQPQHFGDGTRLSIL.

The CDR3 region has the DNA TGTGCCAGCAATCCTGGTAGTCATACGCAGTATTTT. Protein product: CASNPGSHTQYF. The gene calls are TRBV28 and TRBJ2-3; the D is unclear. CDR1 is MDHEN and CDR2 is SYDVKM in the germline V gene. The V end was cut by 7 bases, the J end by 7 bases, with 12 bases between. There are 12 residues in the CDR3.

The chain has TRBV25-1 and TRBJ1-5; D remains unclear. Germline V gene data show CDR1 as MGHDK and CDR2 as SYGVNS. The CDR3 covers 14 residues. V lost 3 bases to trimming and J lost 0 bases, with 6 bases between them. CDR3 in amino acids: CASSDQYSNQPQHF. CDR3 DNA sequence: TGTGCCAGCAGTGACCAGTATAGCAATCAGCCCCAGCATTTT.

This clone was seen only a few times. CDR3 amino acids: CASSVTGSSGNTIYF. The CDR3 nucleotides are TGCGCCAGCAGCGTGACAGGTAGCTCTGGAAACACCATATATTTT. The J gene is TRBJ1-3, the V gene TRBV5-1, with D possibly TRBD1 on 6 matching bases. Trimming took 4 bases from V and 0 from J, leaving 11 bases between them. Germline V gene sequence: CDR1 SGHRS, CDR2 YFSETQ. This CDR3 contains 15 residues.

The rearrangement uses TRBV19 and TRBJ1-6; D is undetermined. The V and J ends lost 3 bases and 9 bases respectively, with 9 bases between them. The length of the CDR3 is 13 residues. Germline assignment: CDR1 LNHDA and CDR2 SQIVND (reference sequence). For the CDR3, the DNA is TGTGCCAGTAGTATGTCGGCGGTTTCACCCCTCCACTTT. Translation: CASSMSAVSPLHF.

V and J are TRBV6-5 and TRBJ1-5, with no clear D. In germline, CDR1 is MNHEY, CDR2 SVGAGI. The CDR3 contains 13 residues. The V gene lost 5 bases and the J gene lost 10 bases, with 15 bases spanning the gap. The CDR3 reads CASSNRVVGPQHF. CDR3 sequence (DNA): TGTGCCAGCAGTAACCGGGTTGTCGGTCCCCAGCATTTT.

The rearrangement links TRBV29-1 to TRBJ2-2, with 9 positions matching TRBD1. This CDR3 contains 14 residues. V dropped 4 bases and J dropped 6; count of bases not matched to a gene: 6. Germline loops: CDR1 SQVTM, CDR2 ANQGSEA. The CDR3 region has the DNA TGCAGCGTTGGGAGGACAGGGGCGCCCGGGGAGCTGTTTTTT. It encodes CSVGRTGAPGELFF.

The chain uses TRBV11-2 and TRBJ2-3, with TRBD1 matching 9 bases. The CDR3 is made up of 18 amino acids. From germline, CDR1 is SGHAT and CDR2 FQNNGV. With 8 bases clipped from V and 13 bases from J, the junction kept 28 bases outside the gene matches. The CDR3 sequence is CASSASHPGQGRRTRKYF. The DNA of the CDR3 is TGTGCCAGCTCAGCTTCCCACCCGGGACAGGGCCGCAGGACTAGAAAGTATTTT.

The table lists this clone with a few counts. V and J are TRBV6-5 and TRBJ2-6; D gene ambiguous. V was clipped by 5 bases and J by 0 bases, with 8 bases between them. CDR1 is MNHEY, CDR2 SVGAGI, per germline. The CDR3 loop spans 15 amino acids. The CDR3 region is CASSNMSSGANVLTF. The CDR3 nucleotides are TGTGCCAGCAGTAACATGAGCTCTGGGGCCAACGTCCTGACTTTC.

This clone is classed as medium-sized. Written as DNA, the CDR3 is TGTGCCAGCAGCCAAGATCCGCAAACTCCAGGAGTTGCAACTAATGAAAAACTGTTTTTT. This encodes CASSQDPQTPGVATNEKLFF. The chain couples TRBV3-1 (or the pseudogene TRBV3-2) to TRBJ1-4; D is undetermined. The germline gives CDR1 LGHDT, CDR2 YNNKEL (reference sequence). This CDR3 has 20 amino acids. The V and J ends lost 0 bases and 0 bases respectively, with 20 bases between them.

This clone appeared once. J is TRBJ2-1 and V is TRBV19; D is possibly TRBD2 (5 bases). Germline CDR1 reads LNHDA; CDR2 reads SQIVND (reference sequence). V was cut by 6 bases and J by 0 bases, with 15 bases left in between. CDR3 size: 16 residues. The DNA of the CDR3 is TGTGCCAGTAGCACTCTAGCCTCCGGCTCCTACAATGAGCAGTTCTTC. It translates to CASSTLASGSYNEQFF.